A single sample is the source of the 3 T cell receptor beta chains below, sequenced in a study of blood T cells in healthy people across ages. Using a J-beta primer mix together with a sample-barcoded 5' primer, a second PCR was run for about 6 to 11 cycles. TCRdb reprocessed the 5' RACE reads via MiXCR and lists one record per CDR3 protein. Of approximately 800,000 distinct CDR3 sequences in the sample, more than 25% were seen once. This same sample was also taken into another study, of T cells of mothers and their children.

Input material: blood. These receptors were obtained from a boy younger than 18 in good health.

As concerns this clonotype: The junction departs from germline at one end; a sequencing error may be responsible. This chain uses TRBV7-9 with TRBJ2-5; D possibly uses TRBD1 or TRBD2 (6 bases each). Germline V gene lookup returns CDR1 SEHNR and CDR2 FQNEAQ (reference sequence). This CDR3 contains 13 residues. The CDR3 DNA sequence: TGTGCCGGCAGCTTAGGGGGGCTTGAGACCCAGTACTTC. This encodes CAGSLGGLETQYF.

This rearrangement joins TRBV29-1 to TRBJ2-5, with D uncertain. The closer fit of TRBJ2-7 to the DNA end suggests the J call may be wrong. The CDR3 has 12 residues. CDR1 and CDR2 (germline): SQVTM, ANQGSEA. CDR3 sequence reads: CSVERYPYEQYF. The CDR3 region has the DNA TGCAGCGTTGAAAGATACCCCTACGAGCAGTACTTC.

This clonotype occurred a few times. V and J are TRBV9 and TRBJ2-6; TRBD1 might be the D (6 bases). CDR1 and CDR2 from the germline V gene are SGDLS and YYNGEE. This CDR3 has 17 amino acids. With 4 bases removed from V and 0 bases from J, the gap between germline ends came to 14 bases. For the CDR3, the DNA is TGTGCCAGCAGCCGGACAGAACTCAGCTCTGGGGCCAACGTCCTGACTTTC. It encodes CASSRTELSSGANVLTF.